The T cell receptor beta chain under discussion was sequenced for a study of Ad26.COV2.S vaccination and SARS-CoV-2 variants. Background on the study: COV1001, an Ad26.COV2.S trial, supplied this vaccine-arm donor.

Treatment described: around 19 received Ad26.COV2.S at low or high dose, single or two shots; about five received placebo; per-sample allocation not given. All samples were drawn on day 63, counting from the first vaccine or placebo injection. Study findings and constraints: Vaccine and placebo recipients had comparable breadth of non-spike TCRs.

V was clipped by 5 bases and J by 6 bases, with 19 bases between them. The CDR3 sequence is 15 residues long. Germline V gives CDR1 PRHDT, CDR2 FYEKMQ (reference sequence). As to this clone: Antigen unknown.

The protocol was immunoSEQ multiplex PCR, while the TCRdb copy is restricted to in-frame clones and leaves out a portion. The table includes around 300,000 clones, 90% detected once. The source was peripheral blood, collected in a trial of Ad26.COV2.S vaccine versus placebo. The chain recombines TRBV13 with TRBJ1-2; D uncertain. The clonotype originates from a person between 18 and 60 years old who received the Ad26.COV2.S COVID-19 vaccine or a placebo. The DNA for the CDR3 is TGTGCCAGCAGCGGCACCCCACGGACGGCTAATGGCTACACCTTC. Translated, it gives CASSGTPRTANGYTF.